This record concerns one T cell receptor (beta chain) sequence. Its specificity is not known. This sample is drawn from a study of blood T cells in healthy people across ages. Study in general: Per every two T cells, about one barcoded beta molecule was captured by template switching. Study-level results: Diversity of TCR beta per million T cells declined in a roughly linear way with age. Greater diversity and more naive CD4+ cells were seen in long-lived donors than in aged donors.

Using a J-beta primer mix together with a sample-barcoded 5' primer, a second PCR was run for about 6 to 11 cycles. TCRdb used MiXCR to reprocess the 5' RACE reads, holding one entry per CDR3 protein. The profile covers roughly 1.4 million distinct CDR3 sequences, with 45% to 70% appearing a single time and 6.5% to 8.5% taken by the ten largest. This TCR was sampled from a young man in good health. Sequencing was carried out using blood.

CDR3 coding DNA: TGCGCCAGCAGCCAAGGGCAGTACGACGAGCAGTACTTC. Amino acid sequence: CASSQGQYDEQYF. The chain recombines TRBV4-3 with TRBJ2-4; D ambiguous. The assigned J gene may be wrong: the sequence end matches TRBJ2-7 better. Germline V gene sequence: CDR1 LGHNA, CDR2 YSLEER. CDR3 length: 13 residues.